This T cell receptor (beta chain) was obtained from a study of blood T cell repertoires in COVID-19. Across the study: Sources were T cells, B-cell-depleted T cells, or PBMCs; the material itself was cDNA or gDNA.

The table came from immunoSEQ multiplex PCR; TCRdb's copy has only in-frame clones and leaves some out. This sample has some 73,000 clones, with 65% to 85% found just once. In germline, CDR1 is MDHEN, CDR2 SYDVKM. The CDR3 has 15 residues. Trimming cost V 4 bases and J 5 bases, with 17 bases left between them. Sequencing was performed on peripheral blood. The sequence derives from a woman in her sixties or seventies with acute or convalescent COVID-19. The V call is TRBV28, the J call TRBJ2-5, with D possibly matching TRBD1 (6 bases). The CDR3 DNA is TGTGCCAGCAGTTCGAGGATACAGGGTAGTGAGACCCAGTACTTC. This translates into CASSSRIQGSETQYF.